This T cell receptor beta chain was sequenced in a study of T cells in Graves' hyperthyroidism and ophthalmopathy. Germline CDR1 is SNHLY and CDR2 is FYNNEI. V shed 8 bases and J 1 base; nucleotides not matched to a gene: 7. The CDR3 has 14 residues. This clonotype was picked up many times. TCR beta CDR3 region amplification was performed from RNA transcripts. The HTBI primer set served for first-round RT-PCR of the TCR CDR3. One entry per CDR3 protein results from TCRdb running MiXCR on the multiplex PCR reads. This repertoire shows hundreds of thousands of distinct CDR3 sequences, 13% to 15% found once; its top ten account for 10% to 13%.

The TCR was taken from a woman between 18 and 30 years old with Graves' hyperthyroidism. The V gene is TRBV2, the J gene TRBJ2-5, with TRBD2 identical over 7 bases. The sequenced sample consisted of blood. The CDR3 loop is CASRRGTIQETQYF. The DNA of the CDR3 is TGTGCCAGCCGTCGGGGGACTATCCAAGAGACCCAGTACTTC.